Below, 21 T cell receptor beta chains from the same sample are listed, as sequenced in a study of blood T cell repertoires in COVID-19 (dated by TCRdb to 2019 to 2021). The library was made by the immunoSEQ multiplex PCR assay. The table was pulled from immuneACCESS by TCRdb, which kept in-frame rearrangements only. Such tables lose some clones; where checked, under half of the loss comes from unresolved V genes, and the rest has no known cause. Across this sample there are 250,000 to 350,000 clones, with 88% seen only once. The top ten constitute under 8% of the sample. The material sequenced was peripheral blood. Every receptor here comes from a woman in her thirties who had recovered from COVID-19.

CDR3 residues: CASSLGRNTEAFF. The CDR3 region has the DNA TGTGCCAGCAGCTTAGGTCGGAACACTGAAGCTTTCTTT. V and J are TRBV7-9 and TRBJ1-1; D is unclear. V was shortened by 1 base and J by 1 base, with 4 bases between the two germline ends. Germline lookup yields CDR1 SEHNR and CDR2 FQNEAQ (reference sequence). This CDR3 region has 13 residues.

This clone was counted a few times. The chain employs TRBV19 and TRBJ1-2; 9 bases are shared with TRBD1. The trim removed 5 bases at V and 8 bases at J, leaving 9 bases unmatched. CDR1 LNHDA and CDR2 SQIVND come from the germline V gene (reference sequence). The CDR3 loop spans 14 amino acids. The CDR3 region has the DNA TGTGCCAGTAGTCCCCCCAACAGGGGGCCCGGCTACACCTTC. Translation gives CASSPPNRGPGYTF.

CDR3 sequence: CASSEEVNYGYTF. The CDR3, as DNA: TGTGCCAGCAGTGAGGAGGTTAACTATGGCTACACCTTC. The V gene is TRBV2, the J gene TRBJ1-2; D ambiguous. Germline V CDR1 and CDR2: SNHLY, FYNNEI. The V end was cut by 3 bases, the J end by 1 base, with 6 bases between. The CDR3 is 13 residues long.

This clone has only a few counts. J is TRBJ1-6 and V is TRBV9; no clear D gene. V gave up 0 bases and J gave up 9 bases, with 13 bases separating them. Germline V gene sequence: CDR1 SGDLS, CDR2 YYNGEE. CDR3 size: 15 residues. The CDR3 loop is CASSVEAGVGSPLHF. DNA of the CDR3: TGTGCCAGCAGCGTAGAGGCAGGCGTAGGTTCACCCCTCCACTTT.

The V and J genes are TRBV12-3 or TRBV12-4 and TRBJ1-4, with 7 bases that match TRBD1. CDR3 length: 12 amino acids. V shed 3 bases, J shed 10 bases, and the junction held 2 bases outside the gene matches. CDR3 DNA: TGTGCCAGCAGTTTGTCAGGGGGAAAACTGTTTTTT. This codes for CASSLSGGKLFF.

The genes are TRBV19 and TRBJ2-7; 9 positions agree with TRBD2. The CDR3 loop spans 17 amino acids. The V and J ends lost 5 bases and 0 bases, in that order; junction bases with no gene match: 11. Germline loops: CDR1 LNHDA, CDR2 SQIVND (reference sequence). The CDR3 sequence is CASSVLTAGGRSYEQYF. The CDR3, as DNA: TGTGCCAGTAGTGTGCTAACAGCGGGGGGCCGCTCCTACGAGCAGTACTTC.

This chain uses TRBV19 with TRBJ2-6, with D unresolved. V was trimmed by 2 bases and J by 2 bases, leaving 10 bases between them. CDR1 is LNHDA and CDR2 is SQIVND in the germline V gene (reference sequence). The CDR3 is 16 amino acids. The CDR3 sequence is CASSIWSDPGANVLTF. For the CDR3, the DNA is TGTGCCAGTAGTATATGGAGTGACCCTGGGGCCAACGTCCTGACTTTC. Filled out from reference TRBV19 and TRBJ2-6, the complete variable domain reads DGGITQSPKYLFRKEGQNVTLSCEQNLNHDAMYWYRQDPGQGLRLIYYSQIVNDFQKGDIAEGYSVSREKKESFPLTVTSAQKNPTAFYLCASSIWSDPGANVLTFGAGSRLTVL.

This chain's CDR3 is CAISGNRGLGTDTQYF. The CDR3 DNA reads as TGTGCCATCAGTGGGAATAGGGGGCTAGGCACAGATACGCAGTATTTT. V gene TRBV10-3 combines with J gene TRBJ2-3, with 7 positions matching TRBD1. This CDR3 comprises 16 residues. CDR1 is ENHRY, CDR2 SYGVKD, per germline. The V segment lost 4 bases and the J segment 1 base; nucleotides outside the gene matches: 8.

This chain connects TRBV12-3 or TRBV12-4 to TRBJ1-4, with unresolved D. V lost 0 bases and J lost 8, with 7 bases in between. The CDR3 is 13 amino acids. The CDR3 is CASSLASPEKLFF. The CDR3 DNA reads as TGTGCCAGCAGTTTAGCCTCCCCGGAAAAACTGTTTTTT.

The rearrangement uses TRBV4-2 and TRBJ2-5; 10 nucleotides align to TRBD2. J was trimmed by 1 base and V by 0 bases; bases with no gene match: 5. This CDR3 region has 17 residues. Germline-derived CDR1 and CDR2 are LGHNA and YNFKEQ. CDR3 residues: CASSQDWASGGQETQYF. The CDR3 DNA sequence: TGTGCCAGCAGCCAAGATTGGGCTAGCGGGGGCCAAGAGACCCAGTACTTC.

The count of this clone is one. The rearrangement links TRBV18 to TRBJ2-7, with a tentative D call TRBD1 (5 bases). The CDR3 runs 15 residues. In germline, CDR1 is KGHSH, CDR2 LQKENI. V lost 1 base and J 6 bases, leaving 16 bases between the germline ends. The CDR3 region has the DNA TGTGCCAGCTCACCACAATCGCAGGGTGCAGGCGAGCAGTACTTC. Residues: CASSPQSQGAGEQYF.

This chain connects TRBV9 to TRBJ2-2; D perhaps matches TRBD1 (6 bases). Trimming left V 0 bases short and J 2 bases short, with 14 bases between. CDR3 size: 17 residues. CDR1 and CDR2 (germline): SGDLS, YYNGEE. As DNA, the CDR3 is TGTGCCAGCAGCGTAGCCTCCGGGACATCTAACACCGGGGAGCTGTTTTTT. It specifies CASSVASGTSNTGELFF.

V is TRBV5-5 and J is TRBJ2-7; 8 bases align to TRBD1. There are 15 residues in the CDR3. V was pared by 1 base and J by 2 bases, with 5 bases of the junction left unmatched. From germline, CDR1 is SGHKS and CDR2 YYEKEE (reference sequence). The CDR3 reads CASSLTGQATYEQYF. DNA of the CDR3: TGTGCCAGCAGCTTGACGGGACAGGCCACCTACGAGCAGTACTTC.

The rearrangement joins TRBV6-2 or TRBV6-3 to TRBJ1-1; 9 positions agree with TRBD1. Germline values: CDR1 MNHEY, CDR2 SVGEGT. CDR3 length: 14 residues. Losses at the gene ends were 5 bases for V and 4 bases for J; bases not matched to a gene: 5. CDR3: CASSKQGAGTEAFF. CDR3 DNA sequence: TGTGCCAGCAGTAAACAGGGGGCGGGCACTGAAGCTTTCTTT.

The rearrangement uses TRBV28 and TRBJ1-6; 7 bases line up with TRBD1. The V gene's germline CDR1 is MDHEN and CDR2 SYDVKM. The CDR3 contains 19 residues. Trimming at V came to 1 base and at J to 6 bases, leaving 15 bases not matched to a gene. CDR3 sequence reads: CASSLSRGGTALTNSPLHF. CDR3 in DNA: TGTGCCAGCAGTTTATCCCGAGGAGGGACAGCCCTTACTAATTCACCCCTCCACTTT.

The V call is TRBV7-8, the J call TRBJ1-3; D gene ambiguous. Trimming took off 0 bases at V and 0 bases at J, with 9 bases between the two ends. Germline V gene lookup returns CDR1 SGHVS and CDR2 FQNEAQ. The CDR3 covers 16 residues. CDR3 sequence (DNA): TGTGCCAGCAGCTTAGCGGTACTGTCCTCTGGAAACACCATATATTTT. Translated, it gives CASSLAVLSSGNTIYF.

The chain links TRBV3-1 (or the pseudogene TRBV3-2) to TRBJ1-1, with 11 bases that match TRBD1. V trimming: 8 bases; J trimming: 7 bases; junction bases outside the gene matches: 15. The CDR3 extends over 16 amino acids. The germline V gene has CDR1 LGHDT and CDR2 YNNKEL (reference sequence). Here the CDR3 reads CASALGQGEAKGEAFF. For the CDR3, the DNA is TGTGCCAGCGCACTGGGACAGGGGGAAGCTAAAGGTGAAGCTTTCTTT.

The table lists this clone with a few counts. The chain uses TRBV9 and TRBJ1-5; 7 bases fit TRBD1. V shed 5 bases and J 2 bases; nucleotides not matched to a gene: 7. CDR1 SGDLS and CDR2 YYNGEE come from the germline V gene. The CDR3 sequence is 15 residues long. The CDR3 is CASSEGGYGNQPQHF. DNA for the CDR3: TGTGCCAGCAGTGAAGGGGGCTATGGCAATCAGCCCCAGCATTTT. Based on the CDR3 plus reference TRBV9 and TRBJ1-5, the full variable domain is DSGVTQTPKHLITATGQRVTLRCSPRSGDLSVYWYQQSLDQGLQFLIQYYNGEERAKGNILERFSAQQFPDLHSELNLSSLELGDSALYFCASSEGGYGNQPQHFGDGTRLSIL.

The J gene is TRBJ2-2, the V gene TRBV7-7, with D tentatively TRBD2 (7 bases). CDR1 and CDR2 (germline): SSHAT, FNYEAQ (reference sequence). The ends were cut back, 4 bases at V and 4 bases at J, with 16 bases in the middle. The CDR3 length is 16 residues. The CDR3 DNA follows: TGTGCCAGCAGCTCCTTCGAGGGGGGGATCACCGGGGAGCTGTTTTTT. Its translation: CASSSFEGGITGELFF.

This chain links TRBV29-1 with TRBJ2-1, with TRBD1 matching over 8 bases. This CDR3 is built from 13 residues. Trimming removed 2 bases from V and 9 bases from J; junction bases left unmatched: 6. Germline CDR1 reads SQVTM; CDR2 reads ANQGSEA. In nucleotides, the CDR3 is TGCAGCGTTGAATCAGGGGGCTTTCTTGAGCAGTTCTTC. It encodes CSVESGGFLEQFF.

V gene TRBV14 combines with J gene TRBJ2-3, with D maybe TRBD1 (5 bases). Trimming shortened V by 0 bases and J by 4 bases, and 8 bases separated the two germline ends. Germline CDR1 reads SGHDN; CDR2 reads FVKESK. The CDR3 runs to 14 residues. The CDR3 region has the DNA TGTGCCAGCAGCCAAGACAGGGTGGCAGATACGCAGTATTTT. It is translated as CASSQDRVADTQYF. The full variable domain, its missing parts supplied by reference TRBV14 and TRBJ2-3, is EAGVTQFPSHSVIEKGQTVTLRCDPISGHDNLYWYRRVMGKEIKFLLHFVKESKQDESGMPNNRFLAERTGGTYSTLKVQPAELEDSGVYFCASSQDRVADTQYFGPGTRLTVL.